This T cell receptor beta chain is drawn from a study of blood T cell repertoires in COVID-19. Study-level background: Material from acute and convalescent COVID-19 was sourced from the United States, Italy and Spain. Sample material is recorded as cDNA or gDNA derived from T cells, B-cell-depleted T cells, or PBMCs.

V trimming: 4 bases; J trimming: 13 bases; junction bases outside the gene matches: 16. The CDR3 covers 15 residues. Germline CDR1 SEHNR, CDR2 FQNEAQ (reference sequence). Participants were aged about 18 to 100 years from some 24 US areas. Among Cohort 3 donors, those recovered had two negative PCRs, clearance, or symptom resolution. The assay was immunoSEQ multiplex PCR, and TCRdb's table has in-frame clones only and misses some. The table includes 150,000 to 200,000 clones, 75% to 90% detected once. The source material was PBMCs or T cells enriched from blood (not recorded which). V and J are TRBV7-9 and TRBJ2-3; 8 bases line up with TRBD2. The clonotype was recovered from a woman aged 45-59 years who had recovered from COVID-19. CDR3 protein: CASSSPRAQRERKYF. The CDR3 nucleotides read TGTGCCAGCAGCTCGCCCCGAGCCCAGCGGGAGAGGAAGTATTTT.